The TCR beta chain described here comes from a study of blood T cells in healthy people across ages. At the level of the study: The template switching approach captured approximately one barcoded beta molecule for every two T cells.

The length of the CDR3 is 15 residues. Per germline, CDR1 SGHTA and CDR2 FQGTGA. Trimming shortened V by 5 bases and J by 2 bases, and 14 bases separated the two germline ends. Aged about 6 to 100, donors were systemically healthy Caucasians from Russia. The study isolated at least 7 million PBMCs from each sample. Next came a second PCR, run for about 6 to 11 cycles, which used a sample-barcoded 5' primer along with a J-beta primer mix. Every cDNA molecule bore a tag from a template-switch adaptor containing 12 random nucleotides. TCRdb reanalysed the 5' RACE reads using MiXCR and keeps one entry per CDR3 protein. The data show approximately 850,000 distinct CDR3 sequences, over 45% seen once.

The clonotype was recovered from a man aged 30-40 years in good health. This chain links TRBV7-3 with TRBJ2-3; maybe TRBD1 (6 bases). The sample consisted of blood. CDR3 region: CASSEGSGHTDTQYF. CDR3 coding DNA: TGTGCCAGCAGCGAGGGGTCGGGACACACAGATACGCAGTATTTT.